The T cell receptor beta chain described here comes from a study of T and B cells in COVID-19 patients. Study overall: COVID-19 patients gave peripheral blood either during active infection or after recovery. Findings and limits, study-wide: In COVID-19 patients, T cell receptor beta variable and joining gene use was reportedly strongly skewed.

The table lists this clonotype with a few counts. Its antigen is undetermined. Blood genomic DNA input for TRB amplification was 250-500 ng. Multiplex PCR with BIOMED2 TRB-A/B primer pools amplified TRB rearrangements. Each CDR3 protein is one row after TCRdb ran MiXCR on the multiplex PCR reads. The sample has 8,500 to 9,500 distinct CDR3 sequences, roughly 35% seen once. This receptor was obtained from a human donor with active COVID-19. The sequenced sample consisted of blood.

CDR3 bases: TGTGCCAGCAGCGAGGGACAGGGGACCTACAATGAGCAGTTCTTC. This gives the protein CASSEGQGTYNEQFF. This chain joins TRBV5-6 and TRBJ2-1; TRBD1 aligns across 10 bases. The CDR3 spans 15 residues. Germline V gene data show CDR1 as SGHDT and CDR2 as YYEEEE. V trimming: 4 bases; J trimming: 2 bases; junction bases outside the gene matches: 3.